These 19 T cell receptor beta chains came from one sample sequenced in a study of T cells in Graves' hyperthyroidism and ophthalmopathy. Authors of the study amplified TCR beta CDR3 regions from RNA transcripts. When the TCR CDR3 underwent first-round RT-PCR, the HTBI primer set was used. TCRdb recomputed calls from the multiplex PCR reads with MiXCR, one row per CDR3 protein. The repertoire includes roughly 300,000 distinct CDR3 sequences, approximately 15% of them detected once, and about 26% sits in the top ten. Sequenced input: blood. The receptors derive from a woman under 40 with Graves' hyperthyroidism.

V usage is TRBV12-3 or TRBV12-4 and J usage is TRBJ2-1, with 9 bases aligning to TRBD2. V shed 4 bases, J shed 6 bases, and the junction held 13 bases outside the gene matches. This CDR3 contains 17 residues. CDR3 sequence: CASSSPGSGSIRNEQFF. In nucleotides, the CDR3 is TGTGCCAGCAGTTCCCCCGGTAGCGGGAGTATACGCAATGAGCAGTTCTTC.

In its sample, this clonotype was seen many times. The chain is built from TRBV30 and TRBJ1-5; 9 bases are a match to TRBD1. The J segment lost 7 bases and the V segment lost 0 bases, leaving 4 bases of the junction unmatched. CDR3 length: 14 amino acids. CDR1 is GTSNPN and CDR2 is SVGIG in the germline V gene (reference sequence). This CDR3 reads CAWSVGQGRQPQHF. DNA of the CDR3: TGTGCCTGGAGTGTGGGACAGGGTCGCCAGCCCCAGCATTTT.

As concerns this clonotype: A much larger clone is a single base away; this may be a read error. V usage is TRBV20-1 and J usage is TRBJ2-7; tentative D call: TRBD1 (6 bases). V was trimmed by 6 bases and J by 3 bases, leaving 18 bases between them. The CDR3 sequence is 14 residues long. Germline V CDR1 and CDR2: DFQATT, SNEGSKA (reference sequence). The CDR3 nucleotides are TGCAGTGCCCTAGAACAGGGTACTGTCTACGAGCAGTACTTC. Protein: CSALEQGTVYEQYF.

This clonotype appeared many times. This sequence joins TRBV28 and TRBJ1-5; D not certain. CDR3 length: 15 residues. Germline V gene lookup returns CDR1 MDHEN and CDR2 SYDVKM. Trimming shortened V by 5 bases and J by 0 bases, and 11 bases separated the two germline ends. Here the CDR3 reads CASSKTENSNQPQHF. CDR3 in DNA: TGTGCCAGCAGTAAAACAGAAAATAGCAATCAGCCCCAGCATTTT.

This clonotype has more than one count but fewer than ten. V gene TRBV3-1 combines with J gene TRBJ1-6; D is unresolved. The CDR3 has 13 residues. The V end was cut by 0 bases, the J end by 7 bases, with 4 bases between. CDR1 and CDR2 (germline): LGHDT, YNNKEL (reference sequence). CDR3 region: CASSQDPNSPLHF. CDR3 DNA: TGTGCCAGCAGCCAAGATCCGAATTCACCCCTCCACTTT.

This clonotype was seen a few times. V is TRBV20-1 and J is TRBJ1-1; TRBD1 aligns across 7 bases. In germline, CDR1 is DFQATT, CDR2 SNEGSKA (reference sequence). J was trimmed by 2 bases and V by 5 bases; bases with no gene match: 8. This CDR3 region has 14 residues. CDR3 amino acids: CSARRQGPNTEAFF. CDR3 nucleotide sequence: TGCAGTGCTCGCCGACAGGGCCCTAACACTGAAGCTTTCTTT.

This clonotype was observed a single time. The chain uses TRBV28 and TRBJ2-7; TRBD2 aligns across 10 bases. Germline CDR1 is MDHEN and CDR2 is SYDVKM. The CDR3 has 15 amino acids. Trimming removed 9 bases from V and 2 bases from J; junction bases left unmatched: 10. In DNA, the CDR3 is TGTGCCAGTCGAATCGGGACTAGCGTACCCTACGAGCAGTACTTC. Protein sequence: CASRIGTSVPYEQYF.

This clonotype has more than one count but fewer than ten. This rearrangement joins TRBV2 to TRBJ2-2; D is possibly TRBD2 (7 bases). The germline V gene encodes CDR1 SNHLY and CDR2 FYNNEI. This CDR3 comprises 15 residues. The V gene lost 10 bases and the J gene lost 3 bases, with 18 bases spanning the gap. As DNA, the CDR3 is TGTGCCATTCGCGGGGGCTTTGAGGACACCGGGGAGCTGTTTTTT. Its translation: CAIRGGFEDTGELFF. The whole variable domain, remainder taken from reference TRBV2 and TRBJ2-2, is EPEVTQTPSHQVTQMGQEVILRCVPISNHLYFYWYRQILGQKVEFLVSFYNNEISEKSEIFDDQFSVERPDGSNFTLKIRSTKLEDSAMYFCAIRGGFEDTGELFFGEGSRLTVL.

The chain uses TRBV20-1 and TRBJ1-4; D call uncertain. The CDR3 extends over 15 amino acids. CDR1 is DFQATT and CDR2 is SNEGSKA in the germline V gene (reference sequence). The ends were cut back, 4 bases at V and 4 bases at J, with 16 bases in the middle. CDR3 amino acids: CSATERPGRNEKLFF. CDR3 nucleotides: TGCAGTGCTACCGAGCGACCCGGCCGTAATGAAAAACTGTTTTTT.

The CDR3 nucleotides read TGCAGTGCTAGAGGGACAGGGGATCGGCCCTACGAGCAGTACTTC. Encoded protein: CSARGTGDRPYEQYF. The chain carries TRBV20-1 and TRBJ2-7; 9 bases match TRBD1. Unmatched junction bases numbered 6, after V lost 1 base and J lost 2 bases. The CDR3 totals 15 residues. The V gene's germline CDR1 is DFQATT and CDR2 SNEGSKA (reference sequence).

This clonotype was picked up many times. The rearrangement links TRBV2 to TRBJ2-7, with D perhaps matching TRBD1 (5 bases). The CDR3 contains 12 residues. Per the germline V gene, CDR1 is SNHLY and CDR2 is FYNNEI. V was shortened by 6 bases and J by 3 bases, with 9 bases between the two germline ends. CDR3 sequence reads: CASRQGRYEQYF. CDR3 bases: TGTGCCAGCAGGCAGGGCCGCTACGAGCAGTACTTC.

This clonotype came up a few times. The V call is TRBV6-1, the J call TRBJ2-4, with D unclear. The CDR3 totals 17 residues. Germline V gene sequence: CDR1 MNHNS, CDR2 SASEGT. The V and J ends lost 2 bases and 1 base respectively, with 15 bases between them. CDR3 in DNA: TGTGCCAGCAGTGAATGGACGGCATCGATGGCCAAAAACATTCAGTACTTC. It is translated as CASSEWTASMAKNIQYF.

This clonotype was counted many times. The chain carries TRBV20-1 and TRBJ1-1; D gene ambiguous. Germline V lookup: CDR1 DFQATT, CDR2 SNEGSKA (reference sequence). Trimming stripped 3 bases from V and 3 bases from J, with 8 bases between. This CDR3 contains 12 residues. CDR3 residues: CSASRQDTEAFF. Here the CDR3 DNA reads TGCAGTGCTAGCAGGCAGGACACTGAAGCTTTCTTT.

This clonotype was counted ten times or more. The chain joins TRBV12-3 or TRBV12-4 to TRBJ2-1, with 11 bases fitting TRBD2. Trimming at V came to 2 bases and at J to 6 bases, leaving 9 bases not matched to a gene. This CDR3 is built from 17 residues. CDR3 sequence (DNA): TGTGCCAGCAGTTTATTCGGGGTTACTAGCGGGAGCAATGAGCAGTTCTTC. As protein: CASSLFGVTSGSNEQFF.

V usage is TRBV27 and J usage is TRBJ1-3, with a tentative D call TRBD1 (5 bases). CDR1 MNHEY and CDR2 SMNVEV come from the germline V gene (reference sequence). There are 12 residues in the CDR3. Deletions cut 5 bases from V and 9 bases from J, with 11 bases between. The CDR3 protein is CASSPGSPTIYF. CDR3 in DNA: TGTGCCAGCAGTCCAGGGTCGCCCACCATATATTTT.

This clonotype was recorded a few times. The chain recombines TRBV25-1 with TRBJ2-5; 8 nucleotides align to TRBD1. CDR1 is MGHDK, CDR2 SYGVNS, per germline. Losses at the gene ends were 4 bases for V and 5 bases for J; bases not matched to a gene: 9. The length of the CDR3 is 15 residues. Here the CDR3 reads CASSAPGRGRETQYF. The DNA for the CDR3 is TGTGCCAGCAGTGCCCCCGGCAGGGGGCGGGAGACCCAGTACTTC.

The rearrangement links TRBV29-1 to TRBJ2-7; 12 bases agree with TRBD2. The CDR3 sequence is 13 residues long. The J segment lost 4 bases and the V segment lost 4 bases, leaving 2 bases of the junction unmatched. Per the germline V gene, CDR1 is SQVTM and CDR2 is ANQGSEA. The CDR3 here is CSVGLAGAYEQYF. In DNA, the CDR3 is TGCAGCGTTGGACTAGCGGGAGCTTACGAGCAGTACTTC.

This clonotype was seen many times. V gene TRBV6-1 combines with J gene TRBJ2-7; D is unresolved. Germline CDR1 is MNHNS and CDR2 is SASEGT. Trimming stripped 6 bases from V and 6 bases from J, with 9 bases between. This CDR3 has 11 residues. CDR3 protein: CASSDGSEQYF. Written as DNA, the CDR3 is TGTGCCAGCAGCGACGGGTCCGAGCAGTACTTC.

This clonotype was detected many times. This sequence joins TRBV11-3 and TRBJ2-5; 11 bases match TRBD2. CDR1 is SGHNT, CDR2 YENEEA, per germline. Trimming removed 5 bases from V and 7 bases from J; junction bases left unmatched: 9. This CDR3 contains 15 residues. As DNA, the CDR3 is TGTGCCAGCAGCCAAGGGACTAGCGGAGGCATGACCCAGTACTTC. Protein sequence: CASSQGTSGGMTQYF.